This TCR beta chain was sequenced for a study of spatial heterogeneity in lung cancer. As for the study in general: Averaged across combinations, each unique TCR and UMI pairing appeared more than ten times in raw reads, which were uncorrected. General observations from the study: For expanded intratumoral alpha and beta TCRs, counts tracked tumor mutation counts. Tumor T cell coverage was estimated at around 7% for alpha and roughly 13% for beta chains.

Time point defined: sample taken at primary tumor resection. Unsorted whole RNA from tumor, nontumor lung or frozen PBMC underwent sequencing. Using its own MiXCR run on the 5' RACE reads, TCRdb lists one record per CDR3 protein. The sample lists 9,000 to 13,000 distinct CDR3 sequences, around 7.3% occurring once. This clonotype came up many times. The antigen remains unidentified. This CDR3 is 15 amino acids long. Germline V gene data show CDR1 as SGDLS and CDR2 as YYNGEE. The V and J ends lost 0 bases and 1 base respectively, with 7 bases between them. The rearrangement links TRBV9 to TRBJ1-4; D is unclear. This clonotype was sampled from a male donor with early-stage non-small cell lung cancer. The material sequenced was lung tumor tissue, taken at surgery. CDR3 bases: TGTGCCAGCAGCGTAGCTGACCGAACTAATGAAAAACTGTTTTTT. Translated, it gives CASSVADRTNEKLFF.